This T cell receptor (beta chain) emerged from a study of blood T cell repertoires in COVID-19. Study background: The origin of the acute and convalescent COVID-19 samples was the United States, Italy and Spain. In each case, the material was cDNA or gDNA derived from T cells, B-cell-depleted T cells, or PBMCs.

Germline loops: CDR1 PRHDT, CDR2 FYEKMQ (reference sequence). The CDR3 covers 16 residues. V was shortened by 5 bases and J by 4 bases, with 17 bases between the two germline ends. Original data processing: Amplification with reference gene primers provided the estimates of nucleated cell counts. Profiled with immunoSEQ multiplex PCR; TCRdb holds only in-frame clones, not every one. V and J calls plus clone size are reproduced from that table; the DNA served to infer D and trimming. The sample yields over 200,000 clones, 87% seen once. Source material: peripheral blood. This receptor was identified in a middle-aged man with active or convalescent COVID-19. This rearrangement joins TRBV13 to TRBJ2-2; no clear D gene. In DNA form, the CDR3 reads TGTGCCAGCAGCAGCGAAAGCCACTTTATCACCGGGGAGCTGTTTTTT. Translated, it gives CASSSESHFITGELFF.